A selection of T cell receptor beta chains follows, all from one sample in a study of early T cells in non-severe SARS-CoV-2 infection. TCRdb recomputed calls from the 5' RACE reads with MiXCR, one row per CDR3 protein. This table holds roughly 69,000 distinct CDR3 sequences, less than 12% found once. The sample here was whole blood, taken at baseline. These TCRs come from an adult who was a healthcare worker with PCR-confirmed SARS-CoV-2 infection or an uninfected control (not recorded which). The CDR3 runs from the conserved cysteine through the conserved F or W.

length,J,V,CDR3
12,TRBJ2-3,TRBV28,CASSTGPDTQYF
18,TRBJ2-1,TRBV9,CASSASPSSRDWYNEQFF
13,TRBJ1-2,TRBV18,CASSPGRDYGYTF
15,TRBJ2-5,TRBV12-3/TRBV12-4,CASREVPKKKETQYF
12,TRBJ2-2,TRBV9,CASNPASGELFF
14,TRBJ2-1,TRBV10-3,CAISQPPPVNEQFF
15,TRBJ2-7,TRBV7-8,CASSLERGTGYEQYF
12,TRBJ2-7,TRBV29-1,CSASSGIYEQYF
13,TRBJ2-3,TRBV7-2,CASQPGTTDTQYF
14,TRBJ1-2,TRBV20-1,CSASEDTAYGGYTF
15,TRBJ1-5,TRBV2,CASSEDQGNRQPQHF
13,TRBJ1-6,TRBV15,CATSRDSAKPLHF
13,TRBJ1-6,TRBV10-3,CAISAGQNSPLHF
14,TRBJ2-2,TRBV5-4,CASSKREGTGELFF
15,TRBJ2-1,TRBV28,CASSLWGSTYNEQFF
12,TRBJ1-2,TRBV20-1,CSALDRAYGYTF
16,TRBJ1-3,TRBV14,CASSQDRGLAGNTIYF
13,TRBJ1-2,TRBV3-1,CASSQTGNYGYTF